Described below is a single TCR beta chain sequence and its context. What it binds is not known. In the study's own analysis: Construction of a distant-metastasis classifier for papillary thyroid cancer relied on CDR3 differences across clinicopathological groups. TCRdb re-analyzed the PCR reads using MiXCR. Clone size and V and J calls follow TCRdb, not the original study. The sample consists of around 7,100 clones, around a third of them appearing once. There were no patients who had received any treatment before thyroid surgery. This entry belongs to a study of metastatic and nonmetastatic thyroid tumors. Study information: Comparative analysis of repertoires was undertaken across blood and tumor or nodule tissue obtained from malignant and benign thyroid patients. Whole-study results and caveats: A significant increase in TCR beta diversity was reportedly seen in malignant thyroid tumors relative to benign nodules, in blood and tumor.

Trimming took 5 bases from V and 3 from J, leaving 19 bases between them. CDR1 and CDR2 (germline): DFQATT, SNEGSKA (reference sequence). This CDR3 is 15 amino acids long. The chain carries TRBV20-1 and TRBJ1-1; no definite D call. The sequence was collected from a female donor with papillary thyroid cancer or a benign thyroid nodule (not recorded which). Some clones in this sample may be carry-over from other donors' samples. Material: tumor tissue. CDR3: CSADDFVQTYTEAFF. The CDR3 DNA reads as TGCAGTGCTGACGATTTTGTGCAGACTTACACTGAAGCTTTCTTT.